This T cell receptor (beta chain) appears in the sequencing data of a study of response to subunit inactivated influenza vaccine. To note about this clonotype: The antigen remains undetermined.

TCRdb ran MiXCR on the RT-PCR reads and lists one entry per CDR3 protein. The sample carries 540,000 or so distinct CDR3 sequences, 10% to 15% recorded once. Study-level findings and limits: Few additional T cells are recruited per seasonal influenza vaccination, authors suggested.

CDR1 and CDR2 (germline): SGHVS, FQNEAQ. V was trimmed by 3 bases and J by 2 bases, leaving 10 bases between them. This CDR3 contains 14 residues. This sequence joins TRBV7-8 and TRBJ1-1; no reliable D call. This TCR was sampled from a man aged 45-65 years who received an inactivated influenza vaccine. This specimen consisted of PBMCs from blood, obtained 35 to 45 days after vaccination. The CDR3 loop is CASSLADINTEAFF. CDR3 nucleotide sequence: TGTGCCAGCAGCTTGGCAGATATAAACACTGAAGCTTTCTTT.